The present entry profiles one TCR beta chain with its context. This CDR3 contains 16 residues. Trimming cost V 1 base and J 10 bases; bases outside gene matches: 12. In germline, CDR1 is SGHVS, CDR2 FQNEAQ. The authors' processing: From reference gene primer amplification, estimates of nucleated cell counts were derived. Clones were read by immunoSEQ multiplex PCR, and TCRdb kept only the in-frame ones, dropping some. V and J calls plus clone size are reproduced from that table; the DNA served to infer D and trimming. Of 55,000 to 75,000 clones detected, 80% to 85% appear once; the ten largest clones hold 9.2%. This record comes from a study of blood T cell repertoires in COVID-19. Across the whole study: There were acute and convalescent COVID-19 samples, and they came from the United States, Italy and Spain. In each case, the material was cDNA or gDNA derived from T cells, B-cell-depleted T cells, or PBMCs.

V gene TRBV7-8 combines with J gene TRBJ2-1, with 8 bases identical to TRBD1. Material: peripheral blood. The origin of this receptor is a human donor in a cohort sampled during active COVID-19. CDR3 residues: CASSLGARTGMGEQFF. The CDR3 nucleotides are TGTGCCAGCAGCTTAGGGGCCCGGACAGGGATGGGCGAGCAGTTCTTC.